A selection of T cell receptor beta chains follows, all from one sample in a study of human T cells and chemical hapten exposure. TCRdb ran MiXCR on the RACE reads and lists one entry per CDR3 protein. The top ten clones hold about 1.7% of a sample with roughly 180,000 distinct CDR3 sequences, around 15% of them seen once. The sequencing used whole blood, collected in connection with sensitization to the hapten diphenylcyclopropenone (DPC). These receptors all stem from a woman in her twenties or thirties with alopecia areata. Some clones in this sample may be carry-over from other donors' samples. Both conserved end residues are part of each CDR3. A D gene is named only where the DNA matches it firmly. Where a row states a size, it is once, few, many or the class of an expanded clone; other rows omit it.

CDR3,DNA,J,size,V,D,length
CATSGGADYTF,TGTGCCACCAGTGGGGGTGCCGACTACACCTTC,TRBJ1-2,.,TRBV24-1,.,11
CASSPRGWTGIYNEQFF,TGTGCCAGCAGCCCCAGGGGTTGGACAGGTATCTACAATGAGCAGTTCTTC,TRBJ2-1,few,TRBV7-9,TRBD1,17
CASSLWLVGGTSSPLHF,TGTGCCAGCAGCTTATGGCTTGTTGGGGGCACTAGTTCACCCCTCCACTTT,TRBJ1-6,few,TRBV7-9,.,17
CASRPTGRTEAFF,TGTGCCAGCAGACCGACAGGGAGGACTGAAGCTTTCTTT,TRBJ1-1,few,TRBV27,TRBD1,13
CASRTGVAGNQPQHF,TGTGCCAGCCGAACAGGGGTCGCGGGCAATCAGCCCCAGCATTTT,TRBJ1-5,.,TRBV6-1,TRBD1,15
CASSPVAGSHYVIPSNEQFF,TGTGCCAGCAGCCCTGTAGCGGGATCTCACTACGTAATCCCTTCCAATGAGCAGTTCTTC,TRBJ2-1,.,TRBV3-1,TRBD2,20
CASSQTTGGYEQYF,TGCGCCAGCAGCCAAACCACAGGGGGCTACGAGCAGTACTTC,TRBJ2-7,many,TRBV4-3,TRBD1,14
CASSSGPGTGELFF,TGCGCCAGCAGCTCCGGGCCGGGCACCGGGGAGCTGTTTTTT,TRBJ2-2,many,TRBV5-1,.,14
CATGFGTEAFF,TGTGCCACCGGCTTCGGGACTGAAGCTTTCTTT,TRBJ1-1,.,TRBV24-1,.,11
CASLYNQPQHF,TGTGCCAGCCTCTACAATCAGCCCCAGCATTTT,TRBJ1-5,many,TRBV6-5,.,11
CASSYSGGSNQPQHF,TGTGCCAGCAGTTACTCCGGGGGTAGCAATCAGCCCCAGCATTTT,TRBJ1-5,many,TRBV6-2/TRBV6-3,.,15
CASNKDRGPAYEQYF,TGTGCCAGCAATAAGGACAGGGGGCCGGCCTACGAGCAGTACTTC,TRBJ2-7,few,TRBV6-1,TRBD1,15
CASTENRNTIYF,TGTGCCAGCACCGAAAACAGGAACACCATATATTTT,TRBJ1-3,few,TRBV28,.,12
CASRTLNQPQHF,TGTGCCAGTAGGACCCTAAATCAGCCCCAGCATTTT,TRBJ1-5,many,TRBV19,.,12
CASSPMDFSGYTF,TGTGCCAGCAGCCCAATGGACTTCTCTGGCTACACCTTC,TRBJ1-2,many,TRBV7-9,.,13
CASSVWDRGLREQFF,TGTGCCAGCAGCGTATGGGACAGGGGGCTTCGTGAGCAGTTCTTC,TRBJ2-1,.,TRBV9,TRBD1,15
CSASQTGTGNRNEQYF,TGCAGTGCTAGCCAAACCGGGACAGGGAATCGGAACGAGCAGTACTTC,TRBJ2-7,many,TRBV20-1,TRBD1,16
CSAREWTSGDAGELFF,TGCAGTGCTAGAGAATGGACTAGCGGGGACGCCGGGGAGCTGTTTTTT,TRBJ2-2,few,TRBV20-1,TRBD2,16
CASSNGVAFGQPQHF,TGTGCCAGTAGTAACGGCGTAGCGTTCGGTCAGCCCCAGCATTTT,TRBJ1-5,few,TRBV19,.,15
CASSIYGVDYGYTF,TGTGCCAGCAGTATATACGGGGTGGACTATGGCTACACCTTC,TRBJ1-2,many,TRBV12-3/TRBV12-4,.,14
CSVDGRDYEQYF,TGCAGTGTAGACGGCAGGGACTACGAGCAGTACTTC,TRBJ2-7,.,TRBV20-1,.,12
CAWRRGTWGGELFF,TGTGCCTGGAGGAGAGGGACCTGGGGAGGGGAGCTGTTTTTT,TRBJ2-2,many,TRBV30,.,14
CSVEVGVVNEQFF,TGCAGCGTTGAAGTGGGGGTAGTGAATGAGCAGTTCTTC,TRBJ2-1,.,TRBV29-1,.,13
CASSFLGQIYEQYF,TGTGCCAGCAGTTTTCTAGGACAGATCTACGAGCAGTACTTC,TRBJ2-7,few,TRBV6-2/TRBV6-3,.,14
CASSPRQGASDEKLFF,TGCGCCAGCAGCCCCAGACAGGGGGCCTCTGATGAAAAACTGTTTTTT,TRBJ1-4,few,TRBV5-1,TRBD1,16
CASSLGRNTEAFF,TGTGCCAGCAGCTTAGGTCGGAACACTGAAGCTTTCTTT,TRBJ1-1,many,TRBV11-2,.,13
CSARDWGTPQETQYF,TGCAGTGCTAGAGATTGGGGGACACCGCAAGAGACCCAGTACTTC,TRBJ2-5,.,TRBV20-1,.,15
CASSFGRYGYTF,TGTGCCAGCAGTTTTGGTCGCTATGGCTACACCTTC,TRBJ1-2,.,TRBV12-3/TRBV12-4,.,12